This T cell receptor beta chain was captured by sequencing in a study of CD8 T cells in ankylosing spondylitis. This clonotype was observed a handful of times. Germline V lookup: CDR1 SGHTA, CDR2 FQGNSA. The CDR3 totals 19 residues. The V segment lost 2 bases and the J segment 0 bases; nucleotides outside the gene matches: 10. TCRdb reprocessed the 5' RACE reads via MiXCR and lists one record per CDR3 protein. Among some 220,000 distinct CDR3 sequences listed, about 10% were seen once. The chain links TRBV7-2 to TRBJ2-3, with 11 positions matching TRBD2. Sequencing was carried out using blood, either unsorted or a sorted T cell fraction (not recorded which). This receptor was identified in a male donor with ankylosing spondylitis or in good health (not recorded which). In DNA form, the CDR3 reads TGTGCCAGCAGCTTAAGGGCTAGCGGGGGGTCCTCTAGCACAGATACGCAGTATTTT. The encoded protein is CASSLRASGGSSSTDTQYF.